This TCR beta chain stems from a study of T-cell memory formation after mild COVID-19. Study-level information: Across donors, TCR clusters were largely donor specific.

From 5'RACE with constant-segment primers came TCR alpha and TCR beta cDNA libraries that carried sample barcodes and UMIs. TCRdb fed the 5' RACE reads into MiXCR, producing one record per CDR3 protein. This table has 400,000 to 550,000 distinct CDR3 sequences, around 25% appearing once. Whole-study findings and limits: Contracting CD8+ clones were enriched in EMRA, CD4+ mainly in CM and EM.

A remark on this clonotype: Its antigen is as yet unknown.

This TCR derives from an adult woman who had mild COVID-19 (a few samples of this study predate the infection). Cell type and time point are not known. Material for sequencing was PBMCs or a T cell subset sorted from them (not recorded which).

The CDR3 coding sequence is TGTGCCAGCAGTTTTCGGAGGGAGATCTACGAGCAGTACTTC. Translation: CASSFRREIYEQYF. The gene calls are TRBV7-2 and TRBJ2-7; tentative D call: TRBD2 (6 bases). This CDR3 has 14 residues. Germline CDR1 is SGHTA and CDR2 is FQGNSA. Trimming cost V 6 bases and J 3 bases, with 15 bases left between them.